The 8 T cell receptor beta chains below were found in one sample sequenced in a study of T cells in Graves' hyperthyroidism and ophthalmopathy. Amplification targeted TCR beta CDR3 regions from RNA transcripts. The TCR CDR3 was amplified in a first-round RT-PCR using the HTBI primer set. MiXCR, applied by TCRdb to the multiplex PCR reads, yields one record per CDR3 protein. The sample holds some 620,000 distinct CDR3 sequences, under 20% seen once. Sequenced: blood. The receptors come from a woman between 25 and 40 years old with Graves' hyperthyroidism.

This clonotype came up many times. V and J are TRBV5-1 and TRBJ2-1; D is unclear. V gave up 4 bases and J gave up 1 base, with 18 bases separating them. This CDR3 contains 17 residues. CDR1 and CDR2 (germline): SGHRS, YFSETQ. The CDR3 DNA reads TGCGCCAGCAGCGTACGCACTGGGGTGGAGTCCTACAATGAGCAGTTCTTC. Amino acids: CASSVRTGVESYNEQFF.

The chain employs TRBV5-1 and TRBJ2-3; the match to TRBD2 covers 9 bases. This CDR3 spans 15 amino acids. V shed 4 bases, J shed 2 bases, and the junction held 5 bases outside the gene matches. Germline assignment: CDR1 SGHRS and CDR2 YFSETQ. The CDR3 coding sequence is TGCGCCAGCAGCAGAAGCGGGAGGACCACAGATACGCAGTATTTT. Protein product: CASSRSGRTTDTQYF.

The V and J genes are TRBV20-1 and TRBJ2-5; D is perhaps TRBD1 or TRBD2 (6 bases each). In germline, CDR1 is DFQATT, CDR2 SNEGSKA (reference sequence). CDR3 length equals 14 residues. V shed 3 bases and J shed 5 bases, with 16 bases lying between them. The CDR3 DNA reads TGCAGTGCTAGCTGGAACGGGGGCTATGAGACCCAGTACTTC. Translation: CSASWNGGYETQYF.

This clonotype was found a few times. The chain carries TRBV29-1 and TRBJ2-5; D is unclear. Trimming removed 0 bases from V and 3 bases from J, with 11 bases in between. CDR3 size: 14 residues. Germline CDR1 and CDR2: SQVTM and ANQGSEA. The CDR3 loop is CSVEDWAAKETQYF. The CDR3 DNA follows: TGCAGCGTTGAAGATTGGGCAGCCAAAGAGACCCAGTACTTC.

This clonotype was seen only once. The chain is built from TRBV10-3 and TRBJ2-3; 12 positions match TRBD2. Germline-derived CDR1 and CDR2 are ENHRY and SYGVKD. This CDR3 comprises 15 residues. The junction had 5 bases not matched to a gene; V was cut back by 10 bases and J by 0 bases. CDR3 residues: CATGLAGPSTDTQYF. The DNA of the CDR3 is TGTGCCACCGGACTAGCGGGGCCTAGCACAGATACGCAGTATTTT.

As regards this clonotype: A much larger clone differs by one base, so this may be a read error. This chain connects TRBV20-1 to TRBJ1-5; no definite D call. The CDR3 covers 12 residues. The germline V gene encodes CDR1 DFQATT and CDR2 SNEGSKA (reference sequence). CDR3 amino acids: CSASRWDQPQDF. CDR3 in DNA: TGCAGTGCTAGTCGGTGGGATCAGCCCCAGGATTTT.

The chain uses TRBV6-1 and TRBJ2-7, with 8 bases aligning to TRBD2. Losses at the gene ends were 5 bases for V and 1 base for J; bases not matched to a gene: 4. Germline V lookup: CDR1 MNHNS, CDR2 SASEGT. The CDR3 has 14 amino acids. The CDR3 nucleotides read TGTGCCAGCAGTATCGGGGGGGCTTCCTACGAGCAGTACTTC. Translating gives CASSIGGASYEQYF.

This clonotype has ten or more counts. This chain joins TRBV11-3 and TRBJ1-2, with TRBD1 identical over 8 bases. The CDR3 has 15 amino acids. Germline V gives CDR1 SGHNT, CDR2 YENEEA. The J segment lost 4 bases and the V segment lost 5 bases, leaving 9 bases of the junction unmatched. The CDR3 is CASSEDRAPGYGYTF. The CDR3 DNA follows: TGTGCCAGCAGCGAGGACAGGGCTCCAGGCTATGGCTACACCTTC.